These T cell receptor beta chains were read from a single sample in a study of cytomegalovirus exposure and HLA in healthy donors. Sequencing used immunoSEQ multiplex PCR; TCRdb keeps in-frame clones, though not all of them. The sample includes some 150,000 clones, 79% of them seen just once. Source material: PBMCs. These receptors were collected from a man between 40 and 49 years old in good health and CMV-seronegative. Each CDR3 is given with its conserved first and last residue. A D gene is named only where the DNA matches it firmly. Part of the rows lack a size; the others show once, few, many or a class for expanded clones.

V: TRBV11-2
J: TRBJ2-7
size: -
length: 15
D: -
DNA: TGTGCCAGCAGCGAGGGCCCATCGTCCCTCTACGAGCAGTACTTC
CDR3: CASSEGPSSLYEQYF

V: TRBV27
J: TRBJ2-7
size: -
length: 11
D: -
DNA: TGTGCCAGCAGTAACAGGTTCGAGCAGTACTTC
CDR3: CASSNRFEQYF

V: TRBV28
J: TRBJ1-5
size: -
length: 14
D: -
DNA: TGTGCCAGCCACAGACCTTATAGCAATCAGCCCCAGCATTTT
CDR3: CASHRPYSNQPQHF

V: TRBV7-9
J: TRBJ2-2
size: once
length: 17
D: TRBD2
DNA: TGTGCCAGCAGTCCCGGGGGGACGTCAGGCAACACCGGGGAGCTGTTTTTT
CDR3: CASSPGGTSGNTGELFF

V: TRBV27
J: TRBJ2-7
size: -
length: 15
D: TRBD2
DNA: TGTGCCAGCAGACTCACTAGCGGACTTTCCTACGAGCAGTACTTC
CDR3: CASRLTSGLSYEQYF

V: TRBV9
J: TRBJ2-3
size: -
length: 15
D: -
DNA: TGTGCCAGCAGCCCAGACATACTCGGCACAGATACGCAGTATTTT
CDR3: CASSPDILGTDTQYF

V: TRBV6-5
J: TRBJ1-3
size: -
length: 13
D: -
DNA: TGTGCCAGCGTAACAGCCTCTGGAAACACCATATATTTT
CDR3: CASVTASGNTIYF

V: TRBV5-6
J: TRBJ2-7
size: -
length: 16
D: TRBD2
DNA: TGTGCCAGCAGCTCCATAGCGGGAGGAAGAGAAGACGAGCAGTACTTC
CDR3: CASSSIAGGREDEQYF

V: TRBV10-2
J: TRBJ2-7
size: -
length: 13
D: TRBD2
DNA: TGCGCCAGCAGTAAGGCGGGAGCCTACGAGCAGTACTTC
CDR3: CASSKAGAYEQYF

V: TRBV6-1
J: TRBJ2-7
size: -
length: 15
D: TRBD2
DNA: TGTGCCAGCAGTACCTATAGCGGGAGGATCGACGAGCAGTACTTC
CDR3: CASSTYSGRIDEQYF

V: TRBV5-5
J: TRBJ2-7
size: -
length: 16
D: TRBD1
DNA: TGTGCCAGCAGCTTCTCGGGACAGGGAATCTCCTACGAGCAGTACTTC
CDR3: CASSFSGQGISYEQYF

V: TRBV6-1
J: TRBJ2-5
size: -
length: 15
D: TRBD1
DNA: TGTGCCAGCAGGGCAACAGGGGGCGGGCAAGAGACCCAGTACTTC
CDR3: CASRATGGGQETQYF

V: TRBV30
J: TRBJ2-3
size: few
length: 13
D: -
DNA: TGTGCCTGGAGTGTACCTAGCAGAGATACGCAGTATTTT
CDR3: CAWSVPSRDTQYF

V: TRBV30
J: TRBJ2-5
size: once
length: 14
D: -
DNA: TGTGCCTGGAGTCCGAACCGGGGGAGGGAGACCCAGTACTTC
CDR3: CAWSPNRGRETQYF

V: TRBV6-1
J: TRBJ2-7
size: few
length: 15
D: -
DNA: TGTGCCAGCAGAATCTCCTTTCTTGCGGGCTACGAGCAGTACTTC
CDR3: CASRISFLAGYEQYF

V: TRBV19
J: TRBJ2-3
size: -
length: 14
D: TRBD1
DNA: TGTGCCAGTAGTATTGGGCAGGGGGAAGATACGCAGTATTTT
CDR3: CASSIGQGEDTQYF

V: TRBV21-1
J: TRBJ1-1
size: -
length: 10
D: -
DNA: TGTGCCAGCCGGACAGGGGAAGCTTTCTTT
CDR3: CASRTGEAFF

V: TRBV7-9
J: TRBJ2-3
size: -
length: 15
D: -
DNA: TGTGCCAGCAGCTTGATTGGAGGGAACACAGATACGCAGTATTTT
CDR3: CASSLIGGNTDTQYF

V: TRBV5-8
J: TRBJ2-2
size: -
length: 16
D: -
DNA: TGTGCCAGCAGCGCGCCACAGGGCAGGGCGACCGGGGAGCTGTTTTTT
CDR3: CASSAPQGRATGELFF

V: TRBV2
J: TRBJ2-2
size: few
length: 15
D: TRBD2
DNA: TGTGCCAGCAGTGCTAAGCGGGAGCGGAGCGGGGAGCTGTTTTTT
CDR3: CASSAKRERSGELFF

V: TRBV9
J: TRBJ1-1
size: -
length: 16
D: -
DNA: TGTGCCAGCGATTCGTCTCGCACGGTCAAGAACACTGAAGCTTTCTTT
CDR3: CASDSSRTVKNTEAFF

V: TRBV10-1
J: TRBJ1-6
size: -
length: 11
D: -
DNA: TGCGCCAGCGGCTGCAGGGTGTCCCTCCACTTT
CDR3: CASGCRVSLHF

V: TRBV14
J: TRBJ2-5
size: -
length: 15
D: -
DNA: TGTGCCAGCAGCCAAGTATACGGTTACCAAGAGACCCAGTACTTC
CDR3: CASSQVYGYQETQYF

V: TRBV13
J: TRBJ1-2
size: -
length: 15
D: -
DNA: TGTGCCAGCAGCGGCACTAGTGGACAGAACTATGGCTACACCTTC
CDR3: CASSGTSGQNYGYTF

V: TRBV28
J: TRBJ2-2
size: few
length: 13
D: -
DNA: TGTGCCAGCAGTTTTGTGACAACAGGGGAGCTGTTTTTT
CDR3: CASSFVTTGELFF

V: TRBV7-2
J: TRBJ2-7
size: -
length: 13
D: TRBD2
DNA: TGTGCCAGCAGCCCGGGACTAGGCTACGAGCAGTACTTC
CDR3: CASSPGLGYEQYF

V: TRBV7-9
J: TRBJ1-4
size: -
length: 15
D: TRBD1
DNA: TGTTCCAGCAGCCCTAGGGACAGTTATAATGAAAAACTGTTTTTT
CDR3: CSSSPRDSYNEKLFF

V: TRBV9
J: TRBJ1-2
size: once
length: 14
D: TRBD1
DNA: TGTGCCAGCAGCGTAACAGGGGGCCACTATGGCTACACCTTC
CDR3: CASSVTGGHYGYTF

V: TRBV6-6
J: TRBJ2-7
size: few
length: 14
D: -
DNA: TGTGCCAGCAGGGCATATCAGGGGCCCTACGAGCAGTACTTC
CDR3: CASRAYQGPYEQYF